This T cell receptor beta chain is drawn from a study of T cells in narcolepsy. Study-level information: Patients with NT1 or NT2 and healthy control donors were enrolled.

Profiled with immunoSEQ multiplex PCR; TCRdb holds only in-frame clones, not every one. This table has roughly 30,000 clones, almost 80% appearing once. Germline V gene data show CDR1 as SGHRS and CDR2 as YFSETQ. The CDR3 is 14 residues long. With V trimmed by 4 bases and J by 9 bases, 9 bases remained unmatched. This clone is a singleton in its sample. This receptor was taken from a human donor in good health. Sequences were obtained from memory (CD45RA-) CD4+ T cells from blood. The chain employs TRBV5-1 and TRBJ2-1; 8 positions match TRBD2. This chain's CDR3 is CASSPGTRGSEQFF. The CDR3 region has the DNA TGCGCCAGCAGCCCCGGGACTAGGGGCAGTGAGCAGTTCTTC. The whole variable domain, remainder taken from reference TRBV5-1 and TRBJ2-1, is KAGVTQTPRYLIKTRGQQVTLSCSPISGHRSVSWYQQTPGQGLQFLFEYFSETQRNKGNFPGRFSGRQFSNSRSEMNVSTLELGDSALYLCASSPGTRGSEQFFGPGTRLTVL.